This entry lists 11 T cell receptor beta chains sequenced from one sample in a study of T cell repertoires in cytomegalovirus infection. Their cognate antigens are unknown. Each CDR3 protein is one row after TCRdb ran MiXCR on the reads. In the table there are about 130,000 distinct CDR3 sequences, 30% to 40% of which are singletons. The starting material was CD8+ T cells from cultured PBMCs, obtained from culture after CMV antigen stimulation. The receptors come from a human donor in good health (CMV status not recorded). Some clones in this sample may be carry-over from other donors' samples.

This clonotype was picked up many times. The CDR3 DNA reads as TGTGCCAGCAGCTTGTACGTTCGGGGGACTGAAGCTTTCTTT. Translating gives CASSLYVRGTEAFF. The chain has TRBV7-9 and TRBJ1-1; tentative D call: TRBD1 (5 bases). The CDR3 runs 14 residues. V dropped 3 bases and J dropped 5 bases, with 13 bases sitting between them. CDR1 and CDR2 from the germline V gene are SEHNR and FQNEAQ (reference sequence).

The V and J genes are TRBV7-2 and TRBJ2-2; unclear D gene. Looked up from germline, CDR1 is SGHTA and CDR2 is FQGNSA. Trimming stripped 5 bases from V and 6 bases from J, with 7 bases between. CDR3 size: 12 residues. The CDR3 coding sequence is TGTGCCAGCAGCCCCGGTTCCGGGGAGCTGTTTTTT. Translation: CASSPGSGELFF.

J is TRBJ1-5 and V is TRBV4-3, with D perhaps TRBD1 (6 bases). Trimming took 2 bases from V and 6 from J, leaving 11 bases between them. This CDR3 spans 14 amino acids. The germline gives CDR1 LGHNA, CDR2 YSLEER. In nucleotides, the CDR3 is TGCGCCAGCAGCCAACTAAGGGGGGTTCAGCCCCAGCATTTT. Amino acids: CASSQLRGVQPQHF.

The V gene is TRBV4-1, the J gene TRBJ1-1; D may be TRBD1 (6 bases). V gave up 0 bases and J gave up 1 base, with 12 bases separating them. The CDR3 consists of 16 residues. Germline-derived CDR1 and CDR2 are MGHRA and YSYEKL. The CDR3 reads CASSQEEGGTNTEAFF. CDR3 sequence (DNA): TGCGCCAGCAGCCAAGAAGAGGGGGGTACGAACACTGAAGCTTTCTTT.

This clonotype was found a few times. The chain uses TRBV28 and TRBJ1-2; D ambiguous. CDR1 and CDR2 from the germline V gene are MDHEN and SYDVKM. The CDR3 has 13 amino acids. Trimming took off 4 bases at V and 8 bases at J, with 14 bases between the two ends. In nucleotides, the CDR3 is TGTGCCAGCAGTTACTCCCCGGGATCCGGCTACACCTTC. Its translation is CASSYSPGSGYTF.

The CDR3, as DNA: TGTGCCACCAGCAGAGATCTGGCTCCTGGGCCCCAGCATTTT. This sequence encodes CATSRDLAPGPQHF. V usage is TRBV15 and J usage is TRBJ1-5; D gene unclear. CDR3 length: 14 residues. The V end lost 0 bases, the J end lost 9 bases, and 12 bases lay between the germline ends. Looked up from germline, CDR1 is LNHNV and CDR2 is YYDKDF (reference sequence). Together with reference TRBV15 and TRBJ1-5, the CDR3 gives the full variable domain: DAMVIQNPRYQVTQFGKPVTLSCSQTLNHNVMYWYQQKSSQAPKLLFHYYDKDFNNEADTPDNFQSRRPNTSFCFLDIRSPGLGDTAMYLCATSRDLAPGPQHFGDGTRLSIL.

Ten or more counts support this clonotype. V and J are TRBV28 and TRBJ2-3, with TRBD2 as a possible D gene (5 bases). Per the germline V gene, CDR1 is MDHEN and CDR2 is SYDVKM. V was pared by 7 bases and J by 4 bases, with 21 bases between. The CDR3 contains 16 residues. The CDR3 region is CASIGWPRAPPDTQYF. The CDR3 region has the DNA TGTGCCAGCATAGGGTGGCCGAGGGCCCCCCCAGATACGCAGTATTTT.

In this sample, this clonotype turned up many times. The rearrangement uses TRBV5-4 and TRBJ2-7; the match to TRBD2 covers 9 bases. There are 14 residues in the CDR3. Germline CDR1 is SGHNT and CDR2 is YYREEE (reference sequence). Unmatched junction bases numbered 6, after V lost 3 bases and J lost 5 bases. CDR3 sequence: CASSSKGLANEQYF. The CDR3, as DNA: TGTGCCAGCAGCTCCAAGGGACTAGCTAACGAGCAGTACTTC.

This clonotype was picked up many times. This rearrangement joins TRBV7-6 to TRBJ2-3; D gene unclear. The CDR3 runs to 18 residues. V lost 1 base and J 0 bases, leaving 17 bases between the germline ends. From germline, CDR1 is SGHVS and CDR2 FNYEAQ. The CDR3: CASSLDWRKRPSTDTQYF. For the CDR3, the DNA is TGTGCCAGCAGCTTAGATTGGCGGAAGAGACCTAGCACAGATACGCAGTATTTT. The whole variable domain, filled in from reference TRBV7-6 and TRBJ2-3, reads GAGVSQSPRYKVTKRGQDVALRCDPISGHVSLYWYRQALGQGPEFLTYFNYEAQQDKSGLPNDRFSAERPEGSISTLTIQRTEQRDSAMYRCASSLDWRKRPSTDTQYFGPGTRLTVL.

This clonotype was counted only a few times. The chain has TRBV4-3 and TRBJ2-2; no clear D gene. V shed 0 bases and J shed 3 bases, with 11 bases lying between them. Germline V gives CDR1 LGHNA, CDR2 YSLEER. CDR3 length: 16 amino acids. The CDR3 loop reads CASSQDWQVYTGELFF. CDR3 DNA sequence: TGCGCCAGCAGCCAAGATTGGCAGGTTTACACCGGGGAGCTGTTTTTT.

V usage is TRBV15 and J usage is TRBJ1-5; D is ambiguous. Germline V CDR1 and CDR2: LNHNV, YYDKDF (reference sequence). This CDR3 has 15 amino acids. V was clipped by 7 bases and J by 1 base, with 14 bases between them. CDR3 bases: TGTGCCACCATCGAGGCACCCGGGAGCAATCAGCCCCAGCATTTT. Its translation: CATIEAPGSNQPQHF.